Listed here are 6 T cell receptor beta chains from one sample, sequenced in a study of cytomegalovirus exposure and HLA in healthy donors. In the PCR, 60 Vbeta and 13 Jbeta primers were used. Some clones are missing from TCRdb's copy, which holds only in-frame ones; the method was immunoSEQ multiplex PCR. The sample holds 110,000 or so clones; over 70% are singletons and the top ten take 1.5%. Input material: PBMCs. The source is a woman younger than 35 in good health and CMV-seronegative.

The chain is built from TRBV13 and TRBJ2-1; 7 bases line up with TRBD2. The length of the CDR3 is 14 residues. Germline lookup yields CDR1 PRHDT and CDR2 FYEKMQ (reference sequence). V was clipped by 5 bases and J by 4 bases; unmatched bases: 5. The CDR3 DNA sequence: TGTGCCAGCAGCCGCGGGAGAGTGTACAATGAGCAGTTCTTC. It codes for CASSRGRVYNEQFF.

The V and J genes are TRBV7-2 and TRBJ1-2; unclear D gene. CDR3 length: 15 residues. V was cut by 5 bases and J by 1 base, with 14 bases left in between. Germline V gene sequence: CDR1 SGHTA, CDR2 FQGNSA. The CDR3 coding sequence is TGTGCCAGCAGCCTTGACCGCGGCATTAACTATGGCTACACCTTC. It is translated as CASSLDRGINYGYTF. Full variable domain (missing parts from reference TRBV7-2 and TRBJ1-2): GAGVSQSPSNKVTEKGKDVELRCDPISGHTALYWYRQSLGQGLEFLIYFQGNSAPDKSGLPSDRFSAERTGGSVSTLTIQRTQQEDSAVYLCASSLDRGINYGYTFGSGTRLTVV.

This chain joins TRBV30 and TRBJ1-1; 7 nucleotides agree with TRBD1. The germline V gene encodes CDR1 GTSNPN and CDR2 SVGIG (reference sequence). Trimming removed 1 base from V and 5 bases from J; junction bases left unmatched: 4. This CDR3 is 13 amino acids long. CDR3 residues: CAWSEGARTEAFF. For the CDR3, the DNA is TGTGCCTGGAGTGAGGGGGCGAGGACTGAAGCTTTCTTT.

The gene calls are TRBV7-3 and TRBJ1-1; a weak D match, TRBD1 (5 bases). Trimming left V 5 bases short and J 3 bases short, with 19 bases between. CDR1 SGHTA and CDR2 FQGTGA come from the germline V gene. This CDR3 has 16 residues. CDR3 sequence: CASSLKGAGRDTEAFF. The CDR3 nucleotides are TGTGCCAGCAGCCTTAAAGGCGCAGGGAGGGACACTGAAGCTTTCTTT.

This clone was seen a single time. This chain uses TRBV10-1 with TRBJ2-2, with 10 nucleotides matching TRBD2. V gave up 8 bases and J gave up 6 bases; unmatched junction bases: 15. Germline loops: CDR1 WNHNN, CDR2 SYGVQD (reference sequence). This CDR3 spans 17 amino acids. CDR3 protein: CASAWGLAGEPAGELFF. CDR3 nucleotide sequence: TGCGCCAGCGCCTGGGGGCTAGCGGGGGAGCCCGCCGGGGAGCTGTTTTTT.

This CDR3 reads CASSPGGDGPPWWGYTF. In nucleotides, the CDR3 is TGTGCCAGTAGTCCCGGAGGGGATGGGCCTCCTTGGTGGGGCTACACCTTC. This chain connects TRBV19 to TRBJ1-2, with TRBD1 as a possible D gene (5 bases). The CDR3 runs 17 residues. V was shortened by 5 bases and J by 8 bases, with 27 bases between the two germline ends. Germline CDR1 reads LNHDA; CDR2 reads SQIVND (reference sequence).